This T cell receptor (beta chain) appears in the sequencing data of a study of beta chain features in type 1 diabetes. Study conclusions and caveats: Shortening of TCRB CDR3s, moderate but significant, appeared in all four CD4+ subsets of Type 1 diabetes patients.

Germline CDR1 reads SGHTA; CDR2 reads FQGNSA. J gave up 6 bases and V 1 base, and 4 bases lay outside the gene matches. The CDR3 is made up of 14 amino acids. This clone showed up just a few times. Antigen unknown. The isolated RNA, all of it, was reverse transcribed, so expressed TCRB transcripts were what got sequenced. The data were produced by immunoSEQ multiplex PCR, yet TCRdb's version contains in-frame clones alone and is incomplete. This table has more than 300,000 clones, 10% to 15% appearing once. The V call is TRBV7-2, the J call TRBJ2-7; TRBD2 aligns across 9 bases. This clonotype was obtained from a woman younger than 35 with type 1 diabetes. The source material was naive CD4+ T cells from blood. CDR3 region: CASSLDSGRREQYF. CDR3 coding DNA: TGTGCCAGCAGCTTAGATAGCGGGAGACGCGAGCAGTACTTC.